The 16 T cell receptor beta chains in this list originate from one sample, sequenced in a study of shared clonotypes between healthy human individuals. TCRdb keeps only in-frame clones here, not all; method: immunoSEQ multiplex PCR. The table includes about 680,000 clones, approximately 73% detected once. Material: memory CD4+ T cells sorted from blood. Subset indicated: CD45RA-negative fraction. Receptor source: a woman in her 30s in good health.

This clone was observed once. The genes are TRBV2 and TRBJ1-3; D gene ambiguous. CDR3 length: 17 residues. Looked up from germline, CDR1 is SNHLY and CDR2 is FYNNEI. Trimming pared 3 bases from V and 0 bases from J, leaving 15 bases between. In DNA, the CDR3 is TGTGCCAGCAGTGACCACCTGGGTGCAACCTCTGGAAACACCATATATTTT. This codes for CASSDHLGATSGNTIYF.

The rearrangement joins TRBV19 to TRBJ2-1; the D gene is possibly TRBD1 (6 bases). Germline values: CDR1 LNHDA, CDR2 SQIVND (reference sequence). The V end was cut by 4 bases, the J end by 0 bases, with 16 bases between. CDR3 length: 17 residues. Here the CDR3 reads CASSTIGQLSSYNEQFF. The CDR3, as DNA: TGTGCCAGTAGTACTATAGGACAGTTAAGCTCCTACAATGAGCAGTTCTTC.

The DNA of the CDR3 is TGTGCCAGCAGAAGACGGGCTGGTGGCTATGGCTACACCTTC. Its translation: CASRRRAGGYGYTF. The chain recombines TRBV5-4 with TRBJ1-2; D is uncertain. The CDR3 runs to 14 residues. Germline assignment: CDR1 SGHNT and CDR2 YYREEE (reference sequence). V dropped 5 bases and J dropped 4 bases, with 15 bases sitting between them.

The chain combines TRBV30 with TRBJ2-2; D unclear. The CDR3 runs to 14 residues. The V end was cut by 3 bases, the J end by 6 bases, with 14 bases between. The germline V gene has CDR1 GTSNPN and CDR2 SVGIG (reference sequence). The DNA of the CDR3 is TGTGCCTGGAGACGGCTGATAGACGCCGGGGAGCTGTTTTTT. This gives the protein CAWRRLIDAGELFF.

The V gene is TRBV7-2, the J gene TRBJ2-7; tentative D call: TRBD1 (5 bases). Germline V gives CDR1 SGHTA, CDR2 FQGNSA. This CDR3 is 14 amino acids long. V lost 5 bases, J lost 1 base, and 12 bases lay in between. CDR3 coding DNA: TGTGCCAGCAGCCGAGACAGTTATTCCTACGAGCAGTACTTC. Translating gives CASSRDSYSYEQYF.

With respect to this clone: In the same sample, other DNA sequences code for this CDR3. This rearrangement joins TRBV5-5 to TRBJ2-2; TRBD2 matches 8 bases. Germline values: CDR1 SGHKS, CDR2 YYEKEE (reference sequence). Unmatched junction bases numbered 2, after V lost 0 bases and J lost 1 base. The CDR3 covers 16 residues. CDR3 protein: CASSLVLAGNTGELFF. The DNA for the CDR3 is TGTGCCAGCAGCTTGGTCCTAGCGGGGAACACCGGGGAGCTGTTTTTT.

This clone has just a few counts. The V call is TRBV28, the J call TRBJ2-3, with TRBD2 identical over 8 bases. The CDR3 has 17 amino acids. Trimming cost V 1 base and J 1 base; bases outside gene matches: 7. Germline V lookup: CDR1 MDHEN, CDR2 SYDVKM. The CDR3 region is CASSLYFGREGTDTQYF. DNA of the CDR3: TGTGCCAGCAGTTTATATTTCGGGAGGGAGGGCACAGATACGCAGTATTTT.

This chain joins TRBV27 and TRBJ2-2; 8 bases map to TRBD1. Germline lookup yields CDR1 MNHEY and CDR2 SMNVEV (reference sequence). V trimming: 5 bases; J trimming: 4 bases; junction bases outside the gene matches: 6. The CDR3 runs to 15 residues. For the CDR3, the DNA is TGTGCCAGCAGTCCCCGGACAGGGACCACCGGGGAGCTGTTTTTT. Residues: CASSPRTGTTGELFF.

This clone appeared many times. The chain links TRBV27 to TRBJ2-2; perhaps D is TRBD1 or TRBD2 (5 bases each). This CDR3 region has 14 residues. Germline V gives CDR1 MNHEY, CDR2 SMNVEV (reference sequence). CDR3 DNA: TGTGTCAGTAGGGACGGACGGAACACCGGGGAGCTGTTTTTT. Translated, it gives CVSRDGRNTGELFF.

The chain is built from TRBV28 and TRBJ2-6, with D possibly TRBD2 on 5 matching bases. The CDR3 spans 14 residues. V was cut by 8 bases and J by 4 bases, with 12 bases left in between. Germline CDR1 reads MDHEN; CDR2 reads SYDVKM. The CDR3 DNA sequence: TGTGCCAGCTCTGCGGGCAGGGGGGCCAACGTCCTGACTTTC. It encodes CASSAGRGANVLTF.

V usage is TRBV19 and J usage is TRBJ1-2; 8 nucleotides align to TRBD1. Germline CDR1 and CDR2: LNHDA and SQIVND (reference sequence). After removal of 5 bases from V and 8 bases from J, the junction contained 10 bases not matched to a gene. This CDR3 has 14 amino acids. The chain's CDR3 is CASSSSGQGLGYTF. The CDR3 nucleotides read TGTGCCAGTAGTTCTTCTGGACAGGGCCTCGGCTACACCTTC. Combining the CDR3 with reference TRBV19 and TRBJ1-2 gives the whole variable domain DGGITQSPKYLFRKEGQNVTLSCEQNLNHDAMYWYRQDPGQGLRLIYYSQIVNDFQKGDIAEGYSVSREKKESFPLTVTSAQKNPTAFYLCASSSSGQGLGYTFGSGTRLTVV.

This chain connects TRBV27 to TRBJ2-6; perhaps TRBD1 as D (5 bases). The length of the CDR3 is 17 residues. The germline gives CDR1 MNHEY, CDR2 SMNVEV (reference sequence). V lost 4 bases to trimming and J lost 0 bases, with 13 bases between them. The CDR3 spells CASSSRGYLSGANVLTF. In DNA form, the CDR3 reads TGTGCCAGCAGTTCAAGGGGCTATCTCTCTGGGGCCAACGTCCTGACTTTC.

This rearrangement joins TRBV28 to TRBJ1-2, with D possibly matching TRBD1 (5 bases). The CDR3 length is 12 residues. In germline, CDR1 is MDHEN, CDR2 SYDVKM. This chain's CDR3 is CGVGRDDYGYTF. The CDR3 region has the DNA TGTGGGGTAGGCAGGGATGACTATGGCTACACCTTC.

The chain has TRBV19 and TRBJ1-3; D call uncertain. Trimming took 9 bases from V and 1 from J, leaving 10 bases between them. The CDR3 is 13 residues long. The V gene's germline CDR1 is LNHDA and CDR2 SQIVND (reference sequence). CDR3 region: CASSWQSGNTIYF. The CDR3 nucleotides are TGTGCCAGCTCCTGGCAATCTGGAAACACCATATATTTT.

The gene calls are TRBV27 and TRBJ1-4; D remains ambiguous. The V and J ends lost 4 bases and 1 base respectively, with 4 bases between them. The CDR3 contains 13 residues. CDR1 is MNHEY and CDR2 is SMNVEV in the germline V gene (reference sequence). The CDR3 reads CASSSGTNEKLFF. CDR3 coding DNA: TGTGCCAGCAGTTCGGGAACTAATGAAAAACTGTTTTTT. Using reference TRBV27 and TRBJ1-4 for the parts outside the CDR3, the full variable domain is EAQVTQNPRYLITVTGKKLTVTCSQNMNHEYMSWYRQDPGLGLRQIYYSMNVEVTDKGDVPEGYKVSRKEKRNFPLILESPSPNQTSLYFCASSSGTNEKLFFGSGTQLSVL.

This clone was seen only a few times. J is TRBJ1-2 and V is TRBV11-2; D gene ambiguous. The germline V gene encodes CDR1 SGHAT and CDR2 FQNNGV. There are 12 residues in the CDR3. Trimming removed 4 bases from V and 4 bases from J, with 7 bases in between. The DNA of the CDR3 is TGTGCCAGCAGCTCCGAGGGCTATGGCTACACCTTC. This translates into CASSSEGYGYTF.